Reported below is one T cell receptor beta chain. Its antigen is unknown. This sample stems from a study of Tregs in tolerant kidney transplant recipients. Unstimulated Tregs (CD4+CD25+CD127-) and CD4+CD25- non-Tregs were sorted from PBMCs. Findings of the study overall: The most relevant donor-specific Treg TCRbeta repertoire apparently came from expansion with activated donor B cells. No direct test of biological reproducibility was done here.

Method: immunoSEQ multiplex PCR; TCRdb's copy keeps in-frame clones and lacks some. The sample records 90,000 to 150,000 clones, about 90% being singletons. The sequence came from a human donor in good health. Sample: CD4+ T cells from blood.

In DNA form, the CDR3 reads TGTGCCAGCAGCTTATATACCCTCCTAGACCGAAATGAAAAACTGTTTTTT. It specifies CASSLYTLLDRNEKLFF. This chain connects TRBV7-9 to TRBJ1-4; D remains unclear. The germline V gene has CDR1 SEHNR and CDR2 FQNEAQ (reference sequence). There are 17 residues in the CDR3. Trimming removed 2 bases from V and 5 bases from J, with 18 bases in between.